The present T cell receptor (beta chain) was sequenced within a study of T-cell memory formation after mild COVID-19. Study summary: Clustering of TCRs was largely donor specific.

Concerning this clonotype: Its target is unknown.

Using constant-segment primers, 5'RACE produced TCR alpha and TCR beta cDNA libraries carrying sample barcodes and UMIs. TCRdb re-called the 5' RACE reads through MiXCR, storing one row per CDR3 protein. Among hundreds of thousands of distinct CDR3 sequences, roughly 15% were seen once, and the ten largest hold about 22%. The CDR3 length is 17 residues. Per germline, CDR1 MGHRA and CDR2 YSYEKL. V was pared by 1 base and J by 4 bases, with 19 bases between. Study results and caveats: Later expanders leaned CD4+, whereas day 15 to 85 contracting clones were balanced CD4/CD8. Some clones that responded were present in memory (sampled pre-infection), which suggests cross-reactive memory joined.

This chain joins TRBV4-1 and TRBJ2-5, with D possibly being TRBD1 (5 bases). The source is a man between 18 and 35 years old who had mild COVID-19 (a few samples of this study predate the infection). Cell type and time point are not known. Sequenced sample: PBMCs or a T cell subset sorted from them (not recorded which). The CDR3 DNA is TGCGCCAGCAGCCAAGGCCTCCATGGGGTAGGGGCAGAGACCCAGTACTTC. Its protein product is CASSQGLHGVGAETQYF.